Listed here is a single T cell receptor (beta chain). Random hexamers primed reverse transcription of about 0.45 to 1 ug RNA. immunoSEQ multiplex PCR amplified TCR beta CDR3 across 54 Vbeta, 13 Jbeta. One entry per CDR3 protein results from TCRdb running MiXCR on the immunoSEQ multiplex PCR reads. The repertoire holds 50,000 to 55,000 distinct CDR3 sequences, 95% seen once, with roughly 0.79% in the top ten. This CDR3 comprises 14 residues. The J segment lost 6 bases and the V segment lost 6 bases, leaving 5 bases of the junction unmatched. Germline CDR1 reads LNHDA; CDR2 reads SQIVND (reference sequence). The authors sequenced TCR beta from blood CD8+ and CD4+ T cells. This specimen belongs to a study of CD8 T cells in Susac syndrome.

The chain joins TRBV19 to TRBJ1-6; TRBD1 matches 7 bases. This sequence was found in a human donor with Susac syndrome. The source material was CD8+ T cells from PBMCs. The CDR3 region is CASRWTGGNSPLHF. The CDR3 DNA follows: TGTGCCAGTAGATGGACAGGCGGTAATTCACCCCTCCACTTT.